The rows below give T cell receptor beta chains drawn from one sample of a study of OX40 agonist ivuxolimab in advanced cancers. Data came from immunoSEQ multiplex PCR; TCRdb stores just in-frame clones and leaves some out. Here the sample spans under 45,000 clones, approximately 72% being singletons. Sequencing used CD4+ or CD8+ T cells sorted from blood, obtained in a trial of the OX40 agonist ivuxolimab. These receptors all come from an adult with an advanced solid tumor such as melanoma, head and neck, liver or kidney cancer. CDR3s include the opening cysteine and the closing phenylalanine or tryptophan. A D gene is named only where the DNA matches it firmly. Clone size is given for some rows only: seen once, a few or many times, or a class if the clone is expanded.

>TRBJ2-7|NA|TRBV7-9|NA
CASSLGQPRAYEQYF
TGTGCCAGCAGCTTAGGACAGCCGAGGGCCTACGAGCAGTACTTC
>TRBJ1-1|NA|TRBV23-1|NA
CASSHPLPAFF
TGCGCCAGCAGTCACCCCCTGCCGGCTTTCTTT
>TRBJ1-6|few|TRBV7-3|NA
CASSFGNNSPLHF
TGTGCCAGCAGCTTCGGAAATAATTCACCCCTCCACTTT
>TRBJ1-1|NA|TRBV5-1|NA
CASSIQGLDEAFF
TGCGCCAGCAGCATCCAAGGTTTAGATGAAGCTTTCTTT
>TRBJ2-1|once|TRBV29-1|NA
CSVELRLTNEQFF
TGCAGCGTTGAACTGAGGCTAACGAATGAGCAGTTCTTC
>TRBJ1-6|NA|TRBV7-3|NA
CVSSSAGTYNSPLHF
TGTGTCAGCAGCTCGGCGGGCACCTATAATTCACCCCTCCACTTT
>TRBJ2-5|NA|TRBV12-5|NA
CASGPGGLKETQYF
TGTGCTAGTGGTCCTGGGGGTCTCAAAGAGACCCAGTACTTC
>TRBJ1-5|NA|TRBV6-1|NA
CASSEARRSYQPQHF
TGTGCCAGCAGTGAAGCGCGACGATCGTATCAGCCCCAGCATTTT
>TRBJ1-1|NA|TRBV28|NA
CASNRRGGVTEAFF
TGTGCCAGCAACCGAAGGGGGGGGGTCACTGAAGCTTTCTTT
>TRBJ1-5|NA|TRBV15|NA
CATSGHSNQPQHF
TGTGCCACCAGCGGTCATAGCAATCAGCCCCAGCATTTT
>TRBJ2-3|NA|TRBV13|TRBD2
CASSYRTSGAGTQYF
TGTGCCAGCAGCTACCGGACTAGCGGTGCGGGTACGCAGTATTTT
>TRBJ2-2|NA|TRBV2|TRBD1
CASSEPKGQGGGELFF
TGTGCCAGCAGTGAACCCAAGGGACAGGGCGGCGGGGAGCTGTTTTTT
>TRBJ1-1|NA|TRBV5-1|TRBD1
CASSYRGSRHVNTEAFF
TGCGCCAGCAGCTACAGGGGGTCACGACATGTGAACACTGAAGCTTTCTTT
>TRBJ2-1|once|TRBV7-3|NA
CASSLVKAAANEQFF
TGTGCCAGCAGCTTAGTTAAGGCAGCGGCCAATGAGCAGTTCTTC
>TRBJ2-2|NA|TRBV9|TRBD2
CASSVSAGAGTGELFF
TGTGCCAGCAGCGTTTCAGCGGGGGCGGGGACCGGGGAGCTGTTTTTT
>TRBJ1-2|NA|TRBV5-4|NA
CASSSFGGEVGYTF
TGTGCCAGCAGCTCGTTCGGGGGCGAGGTTGGCTACACCTTC
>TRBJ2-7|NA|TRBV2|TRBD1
CAGKDRGSYEQYF
TGTGCCGGAAAGGACAGGGGCTCCTACGAGCAGTACTTC
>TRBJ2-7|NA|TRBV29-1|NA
CSAGSSYEQYF
TGCAGCGCCGGCTCGTCCTACGAGCAGTACTTC
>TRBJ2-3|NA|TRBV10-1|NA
CASSRFQADTQYF
TGCGCCAGCAGCCGGTTCCAGGCAGATACGCAGTATTTT
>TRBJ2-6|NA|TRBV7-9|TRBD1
CASSLVQGLANVLTF
TGTGCCAGCAGCTTAGTACAGGGGTTGGCCAACGTCCTGACTTTC
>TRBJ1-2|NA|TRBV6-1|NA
CASSRDLYGYTF
TGTGCCAGCAGCCGGGACCTATATGGCTACACCTTC
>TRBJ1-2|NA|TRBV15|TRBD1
CATSRADSGQVLYGYTF
TGTGCCACCAGCAGAGCCGACTCGGGACAGGTCCTCTATGGCTACACCTTC
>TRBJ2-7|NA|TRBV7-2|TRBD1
CASSHRQGSPYEQYF
TGTGCCAGCAGCCACCGACAGGGTTCTCCCTACGAGCAGTACTTC
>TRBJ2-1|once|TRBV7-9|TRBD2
CASSETSGAYNEQFF
TGTGCCAGCAGCGAGACTAGCGGGGCCTACAATGAGCAGTTCTTC
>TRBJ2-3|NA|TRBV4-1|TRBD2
CASSLWTSGTDTQYF
TGCGCCAGCAGCCTCTGGACTAGCGGCACAGATACGCAGTATTTT
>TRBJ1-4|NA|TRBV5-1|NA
CASSYREGAEKLFF
TGCGCCAGCAGCTACAGGGAGGGTGCTGAAAAACTGTTTTTT
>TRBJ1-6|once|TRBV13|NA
CASSSKQGSYNSPLHF
TGTGCCAGCAGCTCTAAACAGGGTTCCTATAATTCACCCCTCCACTTT
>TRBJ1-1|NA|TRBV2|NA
CASSERARNTEAFF
TGTGCCAGCAGTGAAAGGGCAAGGAACACTGAAGCTTTCTTT